The 28 T cell receptor beta chains listed next were all sequenced from one sample in a study of identical twins. TCRdb re-called the 5' RACE reads with MiXCR, one entry per CDR3 protein. The sample has approximately 690,000 distinct CDR3 sequences; 6% to 6.5% are singletons. The specimen was naive T cells sorted from blood. These receptors all stem from a man between 18 and 29 years old in good health.

This clonotype was observed many times. The chain couples TRBV5-1 to TRBJ1-1; 8 positions agree with TRBD1. Unmatched junction bases numbered 8, after V lost 6 bases and J lost 4 bases. The CDR3 consists of 14 residues. Germline values: CDR1 SGHRS, CDR2 YFSETQ. CDR3 sequence: CASTEGQGGTEAFF. For the CDR3, the DNA is TGCGCCAGCACAGAAGGACAGGGCGGCACTGAAGCTTTCTTT.

This clonotype occurred a few times. This chain joins TRBV24-1 and TRBJ1-1; D uncertain. Germline V gives CDR1 KGHDR, CDR2 SFDVKD. The CDR3 is 12 residues long. Trimming cost V 5 bases and J 6 bases, with 9 bases left between them. CDR3: CATSGPGAEAFF. Here the CDR3 DNA reads TGTGCCACCAGTGGACCGGGAGCTGAAGCTTTCTTT.

Notes on this clonotype: The CDR3 ends on some other residue instead of the conserved phenylalanine or tryptophan, so this is likely a read error. No DNA is shown, since the ends of the CDR3 on it are uncertain; the CDR3 is the one TCRdb lists. The chain employs TRBV12-3 or TRBV12-4 and TRBJ2-7; TRBD1 was called by the table and not checked on the DNA. The length of the CDR3 is 13 amino acids, counting both ends. This CDR3 is CASSLEDRGRQSI.

This clonotype appeared a few times. V and J are TRBV20-1 and TRBJ2-3, with D possibly TRBD2 on 6 matching bases. The CDR3 runs 16 residues. CDR1 DFQATT and CDR2 SNEGSKA come from the germline V gene (reference sequence). V gave up 0 bases and J gave up 2 bases, with 15 bases separating them. As DNA, the CDR3 is TGCAGTGCTAGAGATTCGTTTGCGGGGATCACAGATACGCAGTATTTT. Protein product: CSARDSFAGITDTQYF.

This clonotype was detected many times. V is TRBV12-3 or TRBV12-4 and J is TRBJ2-5; D call uncertain. The CDR3 has 13 amino acids. The germline V and J ends were trimmed by 2 bases and 5 bases, with 9 bases remaining between them. CDR3 region: CASSLQGDETQYF. CDR3 nucleotide sequence: TGTGCCAGCAGTTTACAAGGTGACGAGACCCAGTACTTC.

The chain employs TRBV6-1 and TRBJ1-2, with no clear D. V was cut by 6 bases and J by 2 bases, with 10 bases left in between. The CDR3 has 13 amino acids. Germline values: CDR1 MNHNS, CDR2 SASEGT. The CDR3: CASSPTRNYGYTF. The DNA of the CDR3 is TGTGCCAGCAGCCCGACCCGCAACTATGGCTACACCTTC.

This clonotype was counted between two and nine times. CDR3 in amino acids: CATSEGRPTVTDTQYF. Here the CDR3 DNA reads TGTGCCACCAGTGAGGGACGGCCGACGGTCACAGATACGCAGTATTTT. This chain joins TRBV24-1 and TRBJ2-3; tentatively, D is TRBD1 or TRBD2 (5 bases each). This CDR3 is built from 16 residues. V gave up 4 bases and J gave up 2 bases, with 15 bases separating them. Germline V gene sequence: CDR1 KGHDR, CDR2 SFDVKD.

The table lists this clonotype with many counts. The chain recombines TRBV12-3 or TRBV12-4 with TRBJ2-5; 7 bases align to TRBD2. This CDR3 is built from 13 residues. J gave up 5 bases and V 3 bases, and 3 bases lay outside the gene matches. The CDR3 spells CASSLGGSETQYF. For the CDR3, the DNA is TGTGCCAGCAGTTTGGGAGGGAGTGAGACCCAGTACTTC.

In its sample, this clonotype was seen many times. The V call is TRBV5-1, the J call TRBJ2-7; 7 bases fit TRBD2. CDR1 and CDR2 (germline): SGHRS, YFSETQ. The trim removed 0 bases at V and 6 bases at J, leaving 9 bases unmatched. This CDR3 region has 15 residues. The CDR3 reads CASSLGTAGVREQYF. The CDR3 DNA is TGCGCCAGCAGCTTGGGTACTGCGGGGGTCCGCGAGCAGTACTTC.

This clonotype was detected only a few times. This chain uses TRBV29-1 with TRBJ2-3; 10 positions agree with TRBD2. Germline CDR1 is SQVTM and CDR2 is ANQGSEA. The CDR3 runs to 14 residues. J lost 4 bases, V lost 6 bases, and 7 bases had no gene match. The CDR3 DNA is TGCAGCGTCTTGACCGGACTAGCGGCAGATACGCAGTATTTT. It encodes CSVLTGLAADTQYF.

The rearrangement links TRBV29-1 to TRBJ1-2; TRBD1 agrees at 7 bases. With V trimmed by 7 bases and J by 2 bases, 13 bases remained unmatched. Germline CDR1 SQVTM, CDR2 ANQGSEA. The CDR3 spans 15 residues. CDR3 coding DNA: TGCAGCGATATTGGGACAGAAGTTTTAAACTATGGCTACACCTTC. This sequence encodes CSDIGTEVLNYGYTF.

Ten or more counts support this clonotype. Compared with germline, one end of the junction differs, possibly owing to a read error. CDR3 in amino acids: CASTLAGDLQPQHF. For the CDR3, the DNA is TGTGCCAGCACTTTAGCTGGGGATCTTCAGCCCCAGCATTTT. The chain uses TRBV12-3 or TRBV12-4 and TRBJ1-5, with D hard to call. This CDR3 spans 14 amino acids.

This clonotype has just a few counts. This sequence joins TRBV20-1 and TRBJ2-3; D remains ambiguous. Trimming cost V 0 bases and J 1 base, with 11 bases left between them. There are 15 residues in the CDR3. Germline V CDR1 and CDR2: DFQATT, SNEGSKA (reference sequence). The CDR3 spells CSARDWGGGTDTQYF. The DNA for the CDR3 is TGCAGTGCTAGAGATTGGGGTGGCGGCACAGATACGCAGTATTTT.

Many counts were recorded for this clonotype. The chain employs TRBV20-1 and TRBJ1-6; D not resolved. The ends were cut back, 4 bases at V and 0 bases at J, with 10 bases in the middle. Germline assignment: CDR1 DFQATT and CDR2 SNEGSKA (reference sequence). This CDR3 has 15 residues. CDR3 sequence (DNA): TGCAGTGCTATGGGCAGGAGCTCCTATAATTCACCCCTCCACTTT. Translation gives CSAMGRSSYNSPLHF.

This clonotype has ten or more counts. The chain combines TRBV20-1 with TRBJ2-7; the D gene is possibly TRBD1 (5 bases). The CDR3 consists of 15 residues. Germline assignment: CDR1 DFQATT and CDR2 SNEGSKA (reference sequence). V was clipped by 0 bases and J by 7 bases, with 19 bases between them. As DNA, the CDR3 is TGCAGTGCTAGAGAAGATGACTGGGGCCCGCGGGAGCAGTACTTC. Translating it yields CSAREDDWGPREQYF.

This clonotype was detected ten times or more. V and J are TRBV4-3 and TRBJ2-1; possible D gene TRBD1, 5 bases. Trimming stripped 8 bases from V and 4 bases from J, with 15 bases between. Germline CDR1 LGHNA, CDR2 YSLEER. The CDR3 runs to 14 residues. This CDR3 is CASSETDSYNEQFF. Here the CDR3 DNA reads TGCGCCAGCTCCGAGACAGACTCTTACAATGAGCAGTTCTTC.

V is TRBV24-1 and J is TRBJ2-7, with D perhaps TRBD1 (6 bases). The length of the CDR3 is 13 residues. Germline values: CDR1 KGHDR, CDR2 SFDVKD. Trimming stripped 1 base from V and 5 bases from J, with 8 bases between. The DNA for the CDR3 is TGTGCCACCAGTGATTTCCAGGGGAACGAGCAGTACTTC. It encodes CATSDFQGNEQYF.

This clonotype was picked up many times. The chain combines TRBV27 with TRBJ1-4, with a possible D match to TRBD1 (5 bases). The CDR3 consists of 14 residues. Between the trimmed V and J ends, which lost 7 bases and 6 bases, there was a span of 15 bases. Germline V gives CDR1 MNHEY, CDR2 SMNVEV (reference sequence). CDR3 loop: CASTRVGDYEKLFF. CDR3 coding DNA: TGTGCCAGCACCAGGGTTGGGGACTATGAAAAACTGTTTTTT.

This clonotype has only a few counts. The chain joins TRBV7-9 to TRBJ2-3; D gene ambiguous. The V gene's germline CDR1 is SEHNR and CDR2 FQNEAQ (reference sequence). V lost 9 bases, J lost 2 bases, and 12 bases lay in between. The CDR3 runs 13 residues. The CDR3 bases are TGTGCCAGTAGTCAGGTGATCACAGATACGCAGTATTTT. As protein: CASSQVITDTQYF.

This clonotype was counted ten times or more. The rearrangement uses TRBV5-1 and TRBJ2-5; 8 nucleotides agree with TRBD1. J lost 2 bases, V lost 4 bases, and 7 bases had no gene match. Germline V gives CDR1 SGHRS, CDR2 YFSETQ. This CDR3 region has 15 residues. DNA for the CDR3: TGCGCCAGCAGCCTACGGACAGGGTGGCAAGAGACCCAGTACTTC. Protein sequence: CASSLRTGWQETQYF.

This clonotype was observed a few times. J is TRBJ2-1 and V is TRBV4-1; D gene uncertain. V lost 6 bases and J 6 bases, leaving 15 bases between the germline ends. The V gene's germline CDR1 is MGHRA and CDR2 YSYEKL. This CDR3 comprises 14 residues. The CDR3 DNA sequence: TGCGCCAGCAGTCCCCCCCTCGGAACCAATGAGCAGTTCTTC. Protein sequence: CASSPPLGTNEQFF.

The CDR3 region is CASSLTLGGSDYNEQFF. The CDR3, as DNA: TGTGCCAGCAGTTTAACTCTTGGCGGGAGCGACTACAATGAGCAGTTCTTC. This chain connects TRBV28 to TRBJ2-1, with TRBD2 matching 7 bases. The CDR3 contains 17 residues. V shed 2 bases and J 3 bases; nucleotides not matched to a gene: 10. CDR1 MDHEN and CDR2 SYDVKM come from the germline V gene.

This clonotype was counted ten times or more. V and J are TRBV30 and TRBJ2-1; D ambiguous. V was clipped by 2 bases and J by 10 bases, with 6 bases between them. Germline values: CDR1 GTSNPN, CDR2 SVGIG (reference sequence). The CDR3 is 10 residues long. CDR3 coding DNA: TGTGCCTGGAGTTCCGTAGAGCAGTTCTTC. It is translated as CAWSSVEQFF. Full variable domain (outside the CDR3, taken from reference TRBV30 and TRBJ2-1): SQTIHQWPATLVQPVGSPLSLECTVEGTSNPNLYWYRQAAGRGLQLLFYSVGIGQISSEVPQNLSASRPQDRQFILSSKKLLLSDSGFYLCAWSSVEQFFGPGTRLTVL.

In this sample, this clonotype turned up a few times. This rearrangement joins TRBV28 to TRBJ2-7; 7 bases are a match to TRBD1. The CDR3 has 16 residues. Germline V gives CDR1 MDHEN, CDR2 SYDVKM. Germline trimming cut 5 bases from V and 0 bases from J; bases unmatched to any gene: 10. The CDR3 here is CASSGEPTGSSYEQYF. The CDR3 bases are TGTGCCAGCAGTGGAGAACCGACAGGGAGCTCCTACGAGCAGTACTTC. The whole variable domain, remainder taken from reference TRBV28 and TRBJ2-7, is DVKVTQSSRYLVKRTGEKVFLECVQDMDHENMFWYRQDPGLGLRLIYFSYDVKMKEKGDIPEGYSVSREKKERFSLILESASTNQTSMYLCASSGEPTGSSYEQYFGPGTRLTVT.

As concerns this clonotype: A far larger clone is a single base away, which makes a read error likely. The genes are TRBV7-2 and TRBJ1-5; no definite D call. The length of the CDR3 is 12 residues. From germline, CDR1 is SGHTA and CDR2 FQGNSA. CDR3 loop: CASSLNNQLQHF. CDR3 DNA: TGTGCCAGCAGCTTAAACAATCAGCTCCAGCATTTT.

The sample holds many counts of this clonotype. This chain links TRBV20-1 with TRBJ2-2; 8 bases line up with TRBD1. The V segment lost 2 bases and the J segment 6 bases; nucleotides outside the gene matches: 8. Looked up from germline, CDR1 is DFQATT and CDR2 is SNEGSKA (reference sequence). This CDR3 comprises 15 residues. The CDR3 reads CSARSETGVPGELFF. The CDR3 nucleotides are TGCAGTGCTAGATCGGAGACAGGGGTTCCCGGGGAGCTGTTTTTT.

This clonotype was detected ten times or more. J is TRBJ1-1 and V is TRBV7-8; tentatively, D is TRBD1 (5 bases). Trimming pared 0 bases from V and 5 bases from J, leaving 22 bases between. Germline assignment: CDR1 SGHVS and CDR2 FQNEAQ. The CDR3 runs 18 residues. DNA for the CDR3: TGTGCCAGCAGCTTAGCTCTGGCGGCAGGGAATATAAGGACTGAAGCTTTCTTT. It specifies CASSLALAAGNIRTEAFF.

This clonotype came up many times. J is TRBJ2-1 and V is TRBV20-1; no clear D gene. The V gene's germline CDR1 is DFQATT and CDR2 SNEGSKA (reference sequence). Deletions cut 1 base from V and 2 bases from J, with 15 bases between. The CDR3 sequence is 16 residues long. The CDR3 DNA is TGCAGTGCTAGAGCCCCTCGGGCCGAAACCTACAATGAGCAGTTCTTC. Its protein product is CSARAPRAETYNEQFF.